What follows are 17 T cell receptor beta chains derived from one specimen sequenced in a study of cytomegalovirus exposure and HLA in healthy donors. Sequenced by immunoSEQ multiplex PCR; TCRdb stores in-frame clones only, minus some. Of fewer than 130,000 clones in the sample, roughly 89% were seen once. Sample: PBMCs. All receptors come from a woman younger than 35 in good health and CMV-seronegative.

J is TRBJ2-2 and V is TRBV6-1, with TRBD1 matching over 7 bases. V was clipped by 6 bases and J by 0 bases; unmatched bases: 4. The germline gives CDR1 MNHNS, CDR2 SASEGT. The length of the CDR3 is 15 residues. The CDR3 reads CASSVQGANTGELFF. The CDR3, as DNA: TGTGCCAGCAGCGTGCAGGGGGCGAACACCGGGGAGCTGTTTTTT.

The chain combines TRBV11-2 with TRBJ2-1, with 9 bases identical to TRBD1. The CDR3 consists of 15 residues. Per germline, CDR1 SGHAT and CDR2 FQNNGV. V lost 5 bases to trimming and J lost 6 bases; unmatched junction nucleotides: 8. CDR3 sequence: CASSRGQGGPNEQFF. The CDR3 DNA is TGTGCCAGCAGCCGGGGACAGGGAGGGCCCAATGAGCAGTTCTTC.

This sequence joins TRBV6-1 and TRBJ2-5; weak D call: TRBD2 (5 bases). The CDR3 spans 13 residues. Germline CDR1 MNHNS, CDR2 SASEGT. Trimming took off 2 bases at V and 7 bases at J, with 11 bases between the two ends. Here the CDR3 reads CASSEIGEGTQYF. DNA of the CDR3: TGTGCCAGCAGTGAAATAGGTGAGGGGACCCAGTACTTC.

This clone was seen a single time. This chain links TRBV19 with TRBJ2-2; D perhaps matches TRBD2 (5 bases). This CDR3 comprises 20 residues. In germline, CDR1 is LNHDA, CDR2 SQIVND (reference sequence). V was trimmed by 0 bases and J by 2 bases, leaving 22 bases between them. The chain's CDR3 is CASSIDTLRRGRANTGELFF. CDR3 DNA: TGTGCCAGTAGTATAGATACCCTCCGTCGGGGTAGGGCAAACACCGGGGAGCTGTTTTTT.

The rearrangement links TRBV5-1 to TRBJ2-1; TRBD1 aligns across 7 bases. CDR1 is SGHRS and CDR2 is YFSETQ in the germline V gene. Trimming removed 0 bases from V and 4 bases from J; junction bases left unmatched: 7. This CDR3 comprises 16 residues. CDR3 bases: TGCGCCAGCAGCTTGGCCGTAAGGGGGCATTACAATGAGCAGTTCTTC. Its translation is CASSLAVRGHYNEQFF.

The CDR3 nucleotides read TGCGCCAGCAGGGCTGGACTAGCGGGGGACACAGATACGCAGTATTTT. Protein sequence: CASRAGLAGDTDTQYF. The rearrangement joins TRBV5-1 to TRBJ2-3; 13 nucleotides match TRBD2. Per the germline V gene, CDR1 is SGHRS and CDR2 is YFSETQ. The J segment lost 2 bases and the V segment lost 5 bases, leaving 5 bases of the junction unmatched. The CDR3 runs 16 residues.

V usage is TRBV9 and J usage is TRBJ1-1, with D unresolved. V lost 0 bases to trimming and J lost 0 bases, with 9 bases between them. The CDR3 totals 15 residues. Germline V gene data show CDR1 as SGDLS and CDR2 as YYNGEE. The CDR3 nucleotides are TGTGCCAGCAGCGTAGAGCGGGGAATGAACACTGAAGCTTTCTTT. Encoded protein: CASSVERGMNTEAFF. Combining the CDR3 with reference TRBV9 and TRBJ1-1 gives the whole variable domain DSGVTQTPKHLITATGQRVTLRCSPRSGDLSVYWYQQSLDQGLQFLIQYYNGEERAKGNILERFSAQQFPDLHSELNLSSLELGDSALYFCASSVERGMNTEAFFGQGTRLTVV.

The rearrangement joins TRBV5-6 to TRBJ1-2; 7 nucleotides agree with TRBD1. Germline assignment: CDR1 SGHDT and CDR2 YYEEEE. This CDR3 has 17 amino acids. V lost 3 bases, J lost 4 bases, and 15 bases stayed unmatched. The CDR3 DNA reads TGTGCCAGCAGCTCCTGGACAGGCCATGCCCCCTCCTATGGCTACACCTTC. This gives the protein CASSSWTGHAPSYGYTF.

The chain uses TRBV28 and TRBJ2-5; 11 nucleotides line up with TRBD1. With V trimmed by 5 bases and J by 5 bases, 4 bases remained unmatched. Per germline, CDR1 MDHEN and CDR2 SYDVKM. The CDR3 length is 14 residues. DNA for the CDR3: TGTGCCAGCAGTCCCGGGGACAGGGGGGAGACCCAGTACTTC. It codes for CASSPGDRGETQYF.

The CDR3 region has the DNA TGTGCCAGCAGCTTCGGGGTGGGGGAGACCCAGTACTTC. Amino acid sequence: CASSFGVGETQYF. V gene TRBV7-2 combines with J gene TRBJ2-5, with D perhaps matching TRBD2 (5 bases). This CDR3 is 13 amino acids long. Between the trimmed V and J ends, which lost 3 bases and 5 bases, there was a span of 10 bases. CDR1 SGHTA and CDR2 FQGNSA come from the germline V gene.

The chain has TRBV7-2 and TRBJ1-1; no reliable D call. Looked up from germline, CDR1 is SGHTA and CDR2 is FQGNSA. V was shortened by 3 bases and J by 1 base, with 6 bases between the two germline ends. This CDR3 has 13 residues. CDR3 loop: CASSFSGNTEAFF. In DNA, the CDR3 is TGTGCCAGCAGCTTCAGCGGGAACACTGAAGCTTTCTTT. Full variable domain (missing parts from reference TRBV7-2 and TRBJ1-1): GAGVSQSPSNKVTEKGKDVELRCDPISGHTALYWYRQSLGQGLEFLIYFQGNSAPDKSGLPSDRFSAERTGGSVSTLTIQRTQQEDSAVYLCASSFSGNTEAFFGQGTRLTVV.

The V call is TRBV5-1, the J call TRBJ2-1, with D possibly matching TRBD2 (5 bases). This CDR3 is 15 amino acids long. Trimming left V 2 bases short and J 6 bases short, with 15 bases between. From germline, CDR1 is SGHRS and CDR2 YFSETQ. This chain's CDR3 is CASSLRLSGGNEQFF. The DNA for the CDR3 is TGCGCCAGCAGCTTACGACTAAGTGGCGGCAATGAGCAGTTCTTC.

The chain carries TRBV4-1 and TRBJ2-7; 10 nucleotides agree with TRBD2. The V gene end was trimmed by 0 bases and the J gene end by 3 bases; junction bases not matched to a gene: 5. The germline gives CDR1 MGHRA, CDR2 YSYEKL. There are 16 residues in the CDR3. The CDR3 nucleotides are TGCGCCAGCAGCCAAGATCCCCAGCGGGGGGGCTACGAGCAGTACTTC. Translating gives CASSQDPQRGGYEQYF.

The chain links TRBV10-1 to TRBJ2-7, with 8 bases fitting TRBD1. CDR3 length: 15 residues. Losses at the gene ends were 5 bases for V and 6 bases for J; bases not matched to a gene: 12. The V gene's germline CDR1 is WNHNN and CDR2 SYGVQD (reference sequence). CDR3 in amino acids: CASSSTGDVRSEQYF. For the CDR3, the DNA is TGCGCCAGCAGTTCGACAGGGGACGTCAGGTCCGAGCAGTACTTC.

This chain uses TRBV30 with TRBJ1-2; 7 nucleotides agree with TRBD1. Germline lookup yields CDR1 GTSNPN and CDR2 SVGIG (reference sequence). Unmatched junction bases numbered 5, after V lost 2 bases and J lost 8 bases. The CDR3 spans 12 residues. The CDR3 is CAWSPGTAGYTF. The CDR3, as DNA: TGTGCCTGGAGTCCCGGGACAGCAGGCTACACCTTC.

The chain links TRBV28 to TRBJ1-5; 8 nucleotides align to TRBD1. The CDR3 is made up of 15 amino acids. V was clipped by 4 bases and J by 4 bases; unmatched bases: 6. Per the germline V gene, CDR1 is MDHEN and CDR2 is SYDVKM. CDR3 DNA: TGTGCCAGCAGTTCCTGGGGACAGGTAAATCAGCCCCAGCATTTT. This translates into CASSSWGQVNQPQHF.

V is TRBV5-1 and J is TRBJ1-2, with TRBD1 matching 7 bases. The CDR3 runs 15 residues. With 4 bases clipped from V and 4 bases from J, the junction kept 10 bases outside the gene matches. CDR1 SGHRS and CDR2 YFSETQ come from the germline V gene. The CDR3 sequence is CASSEGTVNFYGYTF. The CDR3 bases are TGCGCCAGCAGCGAGGGGACAGTCAATTTCTATGGCTACACCTTC.